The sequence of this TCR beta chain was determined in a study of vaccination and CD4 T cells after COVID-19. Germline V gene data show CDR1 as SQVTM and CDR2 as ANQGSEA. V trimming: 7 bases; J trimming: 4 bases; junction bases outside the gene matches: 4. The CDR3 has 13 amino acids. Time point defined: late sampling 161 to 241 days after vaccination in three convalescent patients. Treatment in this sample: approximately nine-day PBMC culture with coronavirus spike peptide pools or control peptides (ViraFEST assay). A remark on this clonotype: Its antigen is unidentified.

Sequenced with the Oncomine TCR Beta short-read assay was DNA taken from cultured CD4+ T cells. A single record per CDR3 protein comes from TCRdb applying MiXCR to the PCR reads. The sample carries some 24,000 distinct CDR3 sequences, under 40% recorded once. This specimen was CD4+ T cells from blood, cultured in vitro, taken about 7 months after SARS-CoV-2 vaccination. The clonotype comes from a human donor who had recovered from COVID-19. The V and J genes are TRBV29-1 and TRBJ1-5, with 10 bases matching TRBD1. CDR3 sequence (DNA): TGCAGCGGGGGACAGGGGTTAAATCAGCCCCAGCATTTT. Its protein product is CSGGQGLNQPQHF.